The source of this T cell receptor (beta chain) is a study of regulatory T cells in long-lasting Graves disease. Regarding the study as a whole: The study found lower TCR diversity in persistent Graves' patients than in newly diagnosed ones. Among samples with persistent disease, TRBV28, TRBJ1-2 and TRBJ2-5 were favored.

The sample's time point: newly diagnosed GD, antithyroid drugs for less than 3 months. Isolated PBMC RNA provided the starting material for the TCR library. For TCR beta, libraries came from iRepertoire HTBI primers and Arm-PCR of CDR3 regions. One entry per CDR3 protein, called by TCRdb with MiXCR from the multiplex PCR reads. The profile shows some 500,000 distinct CDR3 sequences, 15% to 20% of them singletons. CDR1 and CDR2 (germline): DFQATT, SNEGSKA (reference sequence). V was shortened by 0 bases and J by 0 bases, with 9 bases between the two germline ends. This CDR3 comprises 14 residues. Ten or more counts support this clonotype. The antigen is not known. These data also formed part of another study, on T cells in Graves' hyperthyroidism and ophthalmopathy. According to that study: Most clonotypes expanded in the thyroid (above 0.001) were also present in blood.

The receptor was derived from a woman between 40 and 65 years old with Graves disease. J is TRBJ2-7 and V is TRBV20-1; D is undetermined. Sequencing used peripheral blood mononuclear cells (PBMCs), obtained at new diagnosis, from a patient treated with antithyroid drugs. The CDR3 region is CSARDLQSSYEQYF. The CDR3 bases are TGCAGTGCTAGAGATTTACAGAGCTCCTACGAGCAGTACTTC.